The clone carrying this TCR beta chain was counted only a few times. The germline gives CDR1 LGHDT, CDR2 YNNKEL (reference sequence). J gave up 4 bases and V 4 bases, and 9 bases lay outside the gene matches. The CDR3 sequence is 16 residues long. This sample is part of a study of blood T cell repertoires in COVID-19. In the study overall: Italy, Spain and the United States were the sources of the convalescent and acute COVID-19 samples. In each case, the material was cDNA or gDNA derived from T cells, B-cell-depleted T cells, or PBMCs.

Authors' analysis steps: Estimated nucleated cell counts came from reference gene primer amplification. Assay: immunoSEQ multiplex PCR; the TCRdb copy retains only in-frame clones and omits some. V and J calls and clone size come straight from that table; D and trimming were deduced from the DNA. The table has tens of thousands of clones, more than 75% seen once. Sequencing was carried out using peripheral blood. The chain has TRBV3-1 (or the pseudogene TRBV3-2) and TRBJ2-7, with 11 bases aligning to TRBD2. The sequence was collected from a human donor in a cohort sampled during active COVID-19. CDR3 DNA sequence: TGTGCCAGCAGCCGCCAAGGGACTAGCGGCCCTTACGAGCAGTACTTC. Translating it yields CASSRQGTSGPYEQYF.